Here is one TCR beta chain with its context. The germline CDR1 and CDR2 sequences are SEHNR and FQNEAQ (reference sequence). The CDR3 runs to 14 residues. V shed 6 bases and J shed 1 base, with 11 bases lying between them. The sample comes from a study of shared clonotypes between healthy human individuals. In the study's own analysis: ImmunoSEQ supplied junction-only sequences lacking quality scores, so filtering was different. The assay was immunoSEQ multiplex PCR, and TCRdb's table has in-frame clones only and misses some. Clone size and the V and J calls come from that table; the DNA yielded D and trimming. The data hold 1,500,000 or so clones, with just under 99% observed a single time.

The source is a man aged 25-40 years in good health. The J gene is TRBJ2-3, the V gene TRBV7-9; D unresolved. What was sequenced was naive CD4+ T cells sorted from blood. Subset given: CD45RA+ positively selected. CDR3 in amino acids: CASRLPGGTDTQYF. The CDR3 nucleotides read TGTGCCAGCAGATTACCAGGAGGCACAGATACGCAGTATTTT.